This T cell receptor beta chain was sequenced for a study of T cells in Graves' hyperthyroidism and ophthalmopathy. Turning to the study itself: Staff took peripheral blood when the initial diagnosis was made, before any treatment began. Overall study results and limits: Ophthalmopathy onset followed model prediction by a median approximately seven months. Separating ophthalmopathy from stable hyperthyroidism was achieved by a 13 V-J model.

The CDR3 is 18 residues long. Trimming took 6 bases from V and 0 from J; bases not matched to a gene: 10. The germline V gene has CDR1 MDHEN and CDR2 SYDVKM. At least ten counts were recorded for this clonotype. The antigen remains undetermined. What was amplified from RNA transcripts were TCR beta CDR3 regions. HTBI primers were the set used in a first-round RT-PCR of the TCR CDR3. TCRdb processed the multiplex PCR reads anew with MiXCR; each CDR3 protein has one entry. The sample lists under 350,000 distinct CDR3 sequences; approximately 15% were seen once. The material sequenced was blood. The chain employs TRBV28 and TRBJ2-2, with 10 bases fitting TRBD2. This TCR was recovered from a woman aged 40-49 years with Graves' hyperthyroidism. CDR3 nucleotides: TGTGCCAGCAGCTCCCGGACTAGCGGAGCCTCGAACACCGGGGAGCTGTTTTTT. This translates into CASSSRTSGASNTGELFF.